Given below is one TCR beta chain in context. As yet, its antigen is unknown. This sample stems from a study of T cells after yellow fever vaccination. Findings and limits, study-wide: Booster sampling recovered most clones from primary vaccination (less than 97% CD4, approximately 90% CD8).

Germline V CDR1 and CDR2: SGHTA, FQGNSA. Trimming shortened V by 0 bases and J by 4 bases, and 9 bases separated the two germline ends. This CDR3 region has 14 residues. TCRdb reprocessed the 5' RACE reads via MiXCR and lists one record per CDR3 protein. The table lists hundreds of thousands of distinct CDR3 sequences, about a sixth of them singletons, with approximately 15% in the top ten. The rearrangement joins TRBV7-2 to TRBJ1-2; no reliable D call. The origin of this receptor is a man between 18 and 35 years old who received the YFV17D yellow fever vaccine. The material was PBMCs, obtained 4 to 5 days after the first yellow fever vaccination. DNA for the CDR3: TGTGCCAGCAGCTTAGCGACTACAGCCTATGGCTACACCTTC. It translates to CASSLATTAYGYTF. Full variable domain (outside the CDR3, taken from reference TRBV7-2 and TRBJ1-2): GAGVSQSPSNKVTEKGKDVELRCDPISGHTALYWYRQSLGQGLEFLIYFQGNSAPDKSGLPSDRFSAERTGGSVSTLTIQRTQQEDSAVYLCASSLATTAYGYTFGSGTRLTVV.